These T cell receptor beta chains were read from a single sample in a study of blood T cell repertoires in COVID-19. Clones were sequenced by immunoSEQ multiplex PCR, and TCRdb holds only the in-frame ones, with some missing. The profile shows about half a million clones, about 88% of them singletons. Sequencing used PBMCs or T cells enriched from blood (not recorded which). All receptors derive from a woman in her fifties or sixties who had recovered from COVID-19. The CDR3 runs from the conserved cysteine through the conserved F or W. The D gene is left open where the match is weak. Some rows mark clone size as missing; the rest say once, few, many or name a class of expanded clone.

TRBV21-1	-	TRBJ1-2	-	TGTGCCAGCAGCACCGACAGGGATAAGGGCTATGGCTACACCTTC	CASSTDRDKGYGYTF
TRBV11-3	-	TRBJ2-2	-	TGTGCCAGCAGCTCCTGGACACAGAACACCGGGGAGCTGTTTTTT	CASSSWTQNTGELFF
TRBV6-5	-	TRBJ1-5	-	TGTGCCAGCAGTATCCCACTCAATCAGCCCCAGCATTTT	CASSIPLNQPQHF
TRBV6-1	-	TRBJ1-2	-	TGTGCCAGCAGTGAAGGGGGCGCATATGGCTACACCTTC	CASSEGGAYGYTF
TRBV7-6	TRBD1	TRBJ2-1	-	TGTGCCAGCGCAATCGGGACAGGTGAATACAATGAGCAGTTCTTC	CASAIGTGEYNEQFF
TRBV2	-	TRBJ1-5	-	TGTGCCAGCAGTGGGTCAGGTGATCAGCCCCAGCATTTT	CASSGSGDQPQHF
TRBV6-5	TRBD1	TRBJ2-1	-	TGTGCCAGCAGTCGGGACAGGGCGGATGAGCAGTTCTTC	CASSRDRADEQFF
TRBV19	TRBD1	TRBJ1-5	-	TGTGCCAGTAGTCTAAAGGGACAGGGCGCCCAGCCCCAGCATTTT	CASSLKGQGAQPQHF
TRBV10-3	-	TRBJ1-2	-	TGTGCCATCAGTGAATTAGTCGAGGCCGGCTATGGCTACACCTTC	CAISELVEAGYGYTF
TRBV28	TRBD1	TRBJ1-5	-	TGTGCCAGCAGTCGGACAGGGGGCAATCAGCCCCAGCATTTT	CASSRTGGNQPQHF
TRBV5-1	-	TRBJ1-5	-	TGCGCCAGCAGCCCGACATCGAGGGAGTATCAGCCCCAGCATTTT	CASSPTSREYQPQHF
TRBV30	-	TRBJ2-2	-	TGTGCCTGGAGTGCCCATCAGGGGCGGGACACCGGGGAGCTGTTTTTT	CAWSAHQGRDTGELFF
TRBV6-5	TRBD1	TRBJ1-1	-	TGTGCCAGCAAAATACTGACAGGGGGGAACACTGAAGCTTTCTTT	CASKILTGGNTEAFF
TRBV27	-	TRBJ2-2	-	TGTGCCAGCAGTTTATTTGAGAGACTGAACACCGGGGAGCTGTTTTTT	CASSLFERLNTGELFF
TRBV4-1	TRBD1	TRBJ2-2	-	TGCGCCAGCAGCAGTACAGGGGGCGACCCGAACACCGGGGAGCTGTTTTTT	CASSSTGGDPNTGELFF
TRBV5-1	-	TRBJ1-5	-	TGCGCCAGCAGCCCCGGTTTCAGCAATCAGCCCCAGCATTTT	CASSPGFSNQPQHF
TRBV27	TRBD2	TRBJ2-3	-	TGTGCCAGCAGTTGGCAGCGGACTAGCGGGGGGGAGGGCACAGATACGCAGTATTTT	CASSWQRTSGGEGTDTQYF
TRBV2	-	TRBJ1-6	-	TGTGCCAGCAGTGAGCCGAGGGATTATAATTCACCCCTCCACTTT	CASSEPRDYNSPLHF
TRBV28	-	TRBJ1-6	-	TGTGCCAGCAGTTTAGGGGCCAGGGGTAATTCACCCCTCCACTTT	CASSLGARGNSPLHF
TRBV11-2	TRBD1	TRBJ1-2	-	TGTGCCAGCAGCCCGACAGGGGCTAACTATGGCTACACCTTC	CASSPTGANYGYTF
TRBV5-1	TRBD1	TRBJ1-5	-	TGCGCCAGCAGCACAGGGGGCGGCAATCAGCCCCAGCATTTT	CASSTGGGNQPQHF
TRBV19	-	TRBJ1-6	once	TGTGCCAGTAGTATAGATCGTGACTCCAATTCACCCCTCCACTTT	CASSIDRDSNSPLHF